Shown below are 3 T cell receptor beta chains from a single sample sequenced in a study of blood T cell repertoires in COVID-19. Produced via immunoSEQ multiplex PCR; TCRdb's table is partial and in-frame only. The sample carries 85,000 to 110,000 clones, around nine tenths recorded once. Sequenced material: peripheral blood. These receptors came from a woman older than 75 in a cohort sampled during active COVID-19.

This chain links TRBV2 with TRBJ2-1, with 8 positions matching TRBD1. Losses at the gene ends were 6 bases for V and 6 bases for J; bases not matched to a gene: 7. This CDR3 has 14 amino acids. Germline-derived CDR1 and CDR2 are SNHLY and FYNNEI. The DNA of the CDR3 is TGTGCCAGCAGAATAGGACAGGGCTTCAATGAGCAGTTCTTC. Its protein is CASRIGQGFNEQFF.

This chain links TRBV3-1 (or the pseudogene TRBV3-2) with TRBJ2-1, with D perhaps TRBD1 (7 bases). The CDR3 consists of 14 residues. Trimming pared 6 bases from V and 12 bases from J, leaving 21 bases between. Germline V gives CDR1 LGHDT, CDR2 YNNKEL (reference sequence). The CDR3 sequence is CASRGTGEVRGQFF. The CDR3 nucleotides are TGTGCCAGCAGGGGAACAGGGGAGGTCCGGGGGCAGTTCTTC.

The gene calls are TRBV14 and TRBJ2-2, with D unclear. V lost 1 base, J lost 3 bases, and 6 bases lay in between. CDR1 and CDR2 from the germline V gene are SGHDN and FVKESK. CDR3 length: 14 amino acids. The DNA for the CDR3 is TGTGCCAGCAGCCAAGCTACCTACACCGGGGAGCTGTTTTTT. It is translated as CASSQATYTGELFF.